This T cell receptor beta chain was sequenced in a study of shared clonotypes between healthy human individuals. It was at deep level that the assay was run. TCRdb's copy holds only in-frame clones and misses some; the assay was immunoSEQ multiplex PCR. The sample shows 470,000 or so clones, approximately 82% of them seen only once. This CDR3 is built from 14 residues. The germline V gene encodes CDR1 SGHKS and CDR2 YYEKEE (reference sequence). Trimming left V 1 base short and J 0 bases short, with 7 bases between. The chain combines TRBV5-5 with TRBJ2-5, with D possibly matching TRBD1 (5 bases). The specimen sequenced was PBMCs. This TCR was sampled from a woman in her 40s in good health. Some clones in this sample may be carry-over from other donors' samples. The CDR3 region has the DNA TGTGCCAGCAGCTTGTCAGGGAACCAAGAGACCCAGTACTTC. It codes for CASSLSGNQETQYF.